The rows below give T cell receptor beta chains drawn from one sample of a study of CD8 T cells in Susac syndrome. From the immunoSEQ multiplex PCR reads, TCRdb called clonotypes with MiXCR, one entry per CDR3 protein. Here the sample spans roughly 400,000 distinct CDR3 sequences, 75% to 90% being singletons. Sequenced sample: CD8+ T cells from PBMCs. The receptors shown here come from a human donor with multiple sclerosis. Each CDR3 is given with its conserved first and last residue. Each record gives: J gene, V gene, clone size, D gene, CDR3 length, CDR3 DNA, CDR3 protein. D genes are given only for firm matches. Size tells how often a clone was seen (once, few, many) or the class of an expanded clone, and some rows leave it out.

>TRBJ2-2|TRBV2|-|TRBD2|15
TGTGCCAGCACCGGGCTAGCGGGAGATTCCGGGGAGCTGTTTTTT
CASTGLAGDSGELFF
>TRBJ2-2|TRBV28|-|-|17
TGTGCCAGCAGTGCCTTAGTGGGAACAGGGCGGTCCGGGGAGCTGTTTTTT
CASSALVGTGRSGELFF
>TRBJ1-3|TRBV11-2|-|TRBD1|16
TGTGCCAGCAGCGCAGGACAGGGTTGGTCTGGAAACACCATATATTTT
CASSAGQGWSGNTIYF
>TRBJ1-1|TRBV3-1|-|-|15
TGTGCCAGCAGCCAAGACTGGGACGGGAACACTGAAGCTTTCTTT
CASSQDWDGNTEAFF
>TRBJ2-1|TRBV12-3/TRBV12-4|-|-|14
TGTGCCAGCAGTTTGTCGGGGTACTACAATGAGCAGTTCTTC
CASSLSGYYNEQFF
>TRBJ2-5|TRBV27|-|-|17
TGTGCCAGCAGTTTATCGACACCGACAGGAAACCAAGAGACCCAGTACTTC
CASSLSTPTGNQETQYF
>TRBJ2-7|TRBV5-1|few|-|14
TGCGCCAGCAGCCTCGAATCTGGGGAGTACGAGCAGTACTTC
CASSLESGEYEQYF
>TRBJ1-1|TRBV6-1|once|-|17
TGTGCCAGCAGTCCCCGGACAGACAAATTAAAGAACACTGAAGCTTTCTTT
CASSPRTDKLKNTEAFF
>TRBJ2-7|TRBV19|-|-|14
TGTGCCAGTAGTTGGGGCAGAAACCGCTACGAGCAGTACTTC
CASSWGRNRYEQYF
>TRBJ2-3|TRBV7-8|-|-|13
TGTGCCAGCAGCTTAGGGTTCGGCTCACCCCGGTATTTT
CASSLGFGSPRYF
>TRBJ2-1|TRBV27|-|-|10
TGTGCCACCGGGAGCGATGAGCAGTTCTTC
CATGSDEQFF
>TRBJ1-2|TRBV9|-|TRBD1|15
TGTGCCAGCAGCTTACAGGGGGCGTCGTCAGATGGCTACACCTTC
CASSLQGASSDGYTF
>TRBJ2-7|TRBV12-5|-|TRBD2|14
TGTGCTAGTGGCCAAGCGGGAGAATCCTACGAGCAGTACTTC
CASGQAGESYEQYF
>TRBJ2-7|TRBV7-6|-|-|13
TGTGCCAGCAGTCTAAGCAGTACCTACGAGCAGTACTTC
CASSLSSTYEQYF
>TRBJ2-7|TRBV20-1|-|-|16
TGCAGTGCTAAACCTTTGCAAGTCACCGACGGGCACGAGCAGTACTTC
CSAKPLQVTDGHEQYF
>TRBJ2-1|TRBV4-2|-|TRBD2|17
TGTGCCAGCAGCCAAGATATGGTCGGCGGGAGAGTCAATGAGCAGTTCTTC
CASSQDMVGGRVNEQFF
>TRBJ1-2|TRBV7-9|-|-|16
TGTGCCAGCAGCTTAGAATTATCGGGGTTTAGCTATGGCTACACCTTC
CASSLELSGFSYGYTF